This TCR beta chain was found in a study of blood T cell repertoires in COVID-19. The wider study: The samples span acute and convalescent COVID-19 from the United States, Italy and Spain. The analysed material was cDNA or gDNA that came from T cells, B-cell-depleted T cells, or PBMCs.

The CDR3 is 17 residues long. The germline V and J ends were trimmed by 0 bases and 5 bases, with 19 bases remaining between them. Germline V gives CDR1 MNHNS, CDR2 SASEGT. Authors' processing steps: Amplification with reference gene primers provided the estimates of nucleated cell counts. The protocol was immunoSEQ multiplex PCR, while the TCRdb copy is restricted to in-frame clones and leaves out a portion. The V and J calls and clone size come from that table; D and trimming were worked out from the DNA. The sample records roughly 18,000 clones, around 80% being singletons. V gene TRBV6-1 combines with J gene TRBJ1-2; the D gene is possibly TRBD1 (5 bases). Sequencing used peripheral blood. The source is a man older than 75 with acute or convalescent COVID-19. Here the CDR3 reads CASSEAAGLSGKYGYTF. In nucleotides, the CDR3 is TGTGCCAGCAGTGAAGCGGCAGGGTTGTCGGGCAAATATGGCTACACCTTC.